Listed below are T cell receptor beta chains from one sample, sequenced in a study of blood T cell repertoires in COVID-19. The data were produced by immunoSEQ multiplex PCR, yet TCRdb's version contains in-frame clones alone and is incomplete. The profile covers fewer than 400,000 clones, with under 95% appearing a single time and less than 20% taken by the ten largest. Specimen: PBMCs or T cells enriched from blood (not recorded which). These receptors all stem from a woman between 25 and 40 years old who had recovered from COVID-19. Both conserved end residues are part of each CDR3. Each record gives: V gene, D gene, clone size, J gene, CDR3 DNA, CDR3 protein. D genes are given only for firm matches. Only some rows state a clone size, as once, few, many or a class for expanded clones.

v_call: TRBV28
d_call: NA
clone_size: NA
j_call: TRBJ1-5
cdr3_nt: TGTGCCAGCAGTTCCCTCGTGGGAGGGGTTCAGCCCCAGCATTTT
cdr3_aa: CASSSLVGGVQPQHF

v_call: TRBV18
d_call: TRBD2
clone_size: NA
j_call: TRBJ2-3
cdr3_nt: TGTGCCAGCTCTCCGGGACTAGCGGGCAGGCGCACAGATACGCAGTATTTT
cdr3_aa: CASSPGLAGRRTDTQYF

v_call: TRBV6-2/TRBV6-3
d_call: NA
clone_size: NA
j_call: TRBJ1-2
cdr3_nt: TGTGCCAGCAGCCTCACTACAGGTCCCGTCGCTTATGGCTACACCTTC
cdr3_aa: CASSLTTGPVAYGYTF

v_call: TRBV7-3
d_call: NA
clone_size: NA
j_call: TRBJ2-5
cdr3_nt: TGTGCCAGCAGCCCCCGGACCGGGGGTGGAGAGACCCAGTACTTC
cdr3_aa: CASSPRTGGGETQYF

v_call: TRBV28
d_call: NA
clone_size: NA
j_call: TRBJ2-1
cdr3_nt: TGTGCCAGCAGTTTCCTGAGCTCCTACAATGAGCAGTTCTTC
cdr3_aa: CASSFLSSYNEQFF

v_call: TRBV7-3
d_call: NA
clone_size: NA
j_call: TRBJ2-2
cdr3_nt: TGTGCCAGCAGCTCAACCGGGGAGCTGTTTTTT
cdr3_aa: CASSSTGELFF

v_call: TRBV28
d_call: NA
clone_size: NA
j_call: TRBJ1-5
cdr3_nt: TGTGCCAGCAGTTCGCACGCGGAACAGCCCCAGCATTTT
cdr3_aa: CASSSHAEQPQHF

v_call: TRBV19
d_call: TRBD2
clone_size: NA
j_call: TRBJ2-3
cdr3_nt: TGTGCCAGTAGTACGGGGGGACTCACCCTGCATGCGCAGTATTTT
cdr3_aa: CASSTGGLTLHAQYF

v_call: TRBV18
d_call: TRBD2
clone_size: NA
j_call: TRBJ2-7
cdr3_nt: TGTGCCAGCCGGACTAGCGGGACTAACGAGCAGTACTTC
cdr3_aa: CASRTSGTNEQYF

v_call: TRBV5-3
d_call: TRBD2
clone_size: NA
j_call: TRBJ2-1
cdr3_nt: TGTGCCAGAAGCACACTTATAGCGGGAGGCTACAATGAGCAGTTCTTC
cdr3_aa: CARSTLIAGGYNEQFF

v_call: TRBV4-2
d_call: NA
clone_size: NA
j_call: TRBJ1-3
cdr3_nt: TGTGCCAGCAGCCAAGATCTCCGGACAGTTGCTGGAAACACCATATATTTT
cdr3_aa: CASSQDLRTVAGNTIYF

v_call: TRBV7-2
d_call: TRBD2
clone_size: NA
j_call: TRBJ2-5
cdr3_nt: TGTGCCAGCAGCTCCGTTTTCCTAGCGGGGGCGCCCCAAGAGACCCAGTACTTC
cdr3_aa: CASSSVFLAGAPQETQYF

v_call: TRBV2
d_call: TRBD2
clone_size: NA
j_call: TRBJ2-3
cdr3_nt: TGTGCCAGCAGTAGACTAGCGGGGGCCCTCCTTAGCACAGATACGCAGTATTTT
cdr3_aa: CASSRLAGALLSTDTQYF

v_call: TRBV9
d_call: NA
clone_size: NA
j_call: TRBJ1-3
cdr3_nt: TGTGCCAGCAGCGTAGAAGTGTGGGGCCCCAAGGGAAACACCATATATTTT
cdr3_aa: CASSVEVWGPKGNTIYF

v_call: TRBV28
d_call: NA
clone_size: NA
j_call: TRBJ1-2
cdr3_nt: TGTGCCAGCAGTACTCTGACAGATCCAATCACCTTC
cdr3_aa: CASSTLTDPITF

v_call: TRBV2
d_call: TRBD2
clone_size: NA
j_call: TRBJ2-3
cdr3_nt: TGTGCCAGCAGTGACCCTGGACGGCTAGCGGGAGGGCCACCAGATACGCAGTATTTT
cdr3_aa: CASSDPGRLAGGPPDTQYF

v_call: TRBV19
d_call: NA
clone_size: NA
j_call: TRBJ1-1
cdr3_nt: TGTGCCAGTAGTATAGGTCTGACACCGAACACTGAAGCTTTCTTT
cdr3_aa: CASSIGLTPNTEAFF

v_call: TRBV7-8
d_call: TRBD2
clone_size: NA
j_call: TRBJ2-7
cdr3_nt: TGTGCCAGCAGCGCTCCCAGACTAGCGCCCGACGAGCAGTACTTC
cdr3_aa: CASSAPRLAPDEQYF

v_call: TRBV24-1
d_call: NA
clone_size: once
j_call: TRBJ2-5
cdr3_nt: TGTGCCACCAGTGATTTGGAGCAAGAGACCCAGTACTTC
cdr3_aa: CATSDLEQETQYF

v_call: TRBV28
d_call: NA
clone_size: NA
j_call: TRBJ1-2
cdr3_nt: TGTGCCAGCAGTTTCCGGGGCTATGGCTACACCTTC
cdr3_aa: CASSFRGYGYTF

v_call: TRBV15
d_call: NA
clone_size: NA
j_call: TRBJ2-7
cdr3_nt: TGTGCCACCAGCAGAGACCCCACTAGTAGTTACGAGCAGTACTTC
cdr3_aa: CATSRDPTSSYEQYF

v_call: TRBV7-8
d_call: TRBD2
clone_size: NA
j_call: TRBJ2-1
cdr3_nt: TGTGCCAGCAGCTCGGGACTAGCGGGAGGATCGTACAATGAGCAGTTCTTC
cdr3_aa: CASSSGLAGGSYNEQFF

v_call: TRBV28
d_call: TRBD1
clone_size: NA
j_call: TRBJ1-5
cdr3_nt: TGTGCCAGCAGTTCCGGACAGGGTAGCAATCAGCCCCAGCATTTT
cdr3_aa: CASSSGQGSNQPQHF

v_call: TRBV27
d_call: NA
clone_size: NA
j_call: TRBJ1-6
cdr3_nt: TGTGCCAGCACCTGGACTCCGGGGGATTCACCCCTCCACTTT
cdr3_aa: CASTWTPGDSPLHF

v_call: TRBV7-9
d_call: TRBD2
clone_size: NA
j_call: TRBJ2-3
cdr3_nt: TGTGCCAGCAGCGGACAACCGGGACGGGGGGGCCGGGAAGATACGCAGTATTTT
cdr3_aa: CASSGQPGRGGREDTQYF

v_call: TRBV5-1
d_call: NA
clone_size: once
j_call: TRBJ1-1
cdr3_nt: TGCGCCAGCAGTAATGGCGGGGGGAGGGACACTGAAGCTTTCTTT
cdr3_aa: CASSNGGGRDTEAFF

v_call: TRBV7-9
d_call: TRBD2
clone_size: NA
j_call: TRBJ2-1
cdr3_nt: TGTGCCAGCAGCTTATTAGTGTCTAGCGGGAACAATGAGCAGTTCTTC
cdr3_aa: CASSLLVSSGNNEQFF

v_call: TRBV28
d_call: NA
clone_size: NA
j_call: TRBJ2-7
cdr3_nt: TGTGCCAGCAGACACAGGGTGGGAAACGAGCAGTACTTC
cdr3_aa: CASRHRVGNEQYF

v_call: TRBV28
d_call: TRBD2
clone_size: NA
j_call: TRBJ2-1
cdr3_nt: TGTGCCAGCAGTTTGTGGGGGGGTGGTCAGAACTACAATGAGCAGTTCTTC
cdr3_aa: CASSLWGGGQNYNEQFF

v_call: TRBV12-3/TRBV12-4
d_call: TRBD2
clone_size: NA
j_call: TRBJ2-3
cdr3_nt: TGTGCCAGCAGTTTCAAACGGGGGGGTACGCAGTATTTT
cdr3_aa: CASSFKRGGTQYF

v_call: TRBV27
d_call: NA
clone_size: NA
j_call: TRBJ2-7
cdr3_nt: TGTGCCAGCAGTTTAATTGGGGCGCTCTACGAGCAGTACTTC
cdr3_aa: CASSLIGALYEQYF

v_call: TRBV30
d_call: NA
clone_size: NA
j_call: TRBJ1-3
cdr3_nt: TGTGCCTGGAGTCTGGGGGGAACGGGAAACACCATATATTTT
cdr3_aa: CAWSLGGTGNTIYF

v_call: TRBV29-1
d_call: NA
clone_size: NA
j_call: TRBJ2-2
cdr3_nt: TGCAGCGTTGCAGGGCTTCTCGGGGAGCTGTTTTTT
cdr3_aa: CSVAGLLGELFF

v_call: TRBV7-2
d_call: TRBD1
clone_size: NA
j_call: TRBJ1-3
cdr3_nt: TGTGCCAGCAGCAAACAGGGGGGGTCTGGAAACACCATATATTTT
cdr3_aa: CASSKQGGSGNTIYF

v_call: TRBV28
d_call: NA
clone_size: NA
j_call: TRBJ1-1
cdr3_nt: TGTGCCAGCACAGGGCAGCTGAACACTGAAGCTTTCTTT
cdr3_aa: CASTGQLNTEAFF

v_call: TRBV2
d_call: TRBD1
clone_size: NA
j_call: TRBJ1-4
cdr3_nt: TGTGCCAGCACCGCGGGACAGGCCCGAAAGGAAAAACTGTTTTTT
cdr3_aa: CASTAGQARKEKLFF

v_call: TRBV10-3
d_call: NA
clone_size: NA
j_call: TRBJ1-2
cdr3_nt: TGTGCCATCAGTGAGTCGTCAGTCGCTCAATATGGCTACACCTTC
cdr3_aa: CAISESSVAQYGYTF

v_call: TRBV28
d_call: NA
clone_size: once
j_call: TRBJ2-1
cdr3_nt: TGTGCCAGCAGTTTATTGGCGGGGTATGGTGGATGGCAGTTCTTC
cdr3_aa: CASSLLAGYGGWQFF

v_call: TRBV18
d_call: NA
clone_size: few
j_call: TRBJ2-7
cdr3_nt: TGTGCCAGCTCACCAGGGACAATAAGATACGAGCAGTACTTC
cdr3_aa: CASSPGTIRYEQYF

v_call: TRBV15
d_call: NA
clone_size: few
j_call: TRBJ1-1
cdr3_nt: TGTGCCACCAGCGGGTCGACAGATTTGAACACTGAAGCTTTCTTT
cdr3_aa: CATSGSTDLNTEAFF

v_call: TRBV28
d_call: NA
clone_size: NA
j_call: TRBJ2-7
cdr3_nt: TGTGCCAGCAGTTTACCCCCGGGGACTCATTACGAGCAGTACTTC
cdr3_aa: CASSLPPGTHYEQYF

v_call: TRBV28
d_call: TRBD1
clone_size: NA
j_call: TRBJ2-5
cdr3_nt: TGTGCCAGCAGCTACACCTCCGGGACAGTCCAAGAGACCCAGTACTTC
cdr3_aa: CASSYTSGTVQETQYF

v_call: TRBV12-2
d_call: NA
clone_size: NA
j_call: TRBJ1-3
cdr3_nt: TGTGCAAGTCGCTTTTACAGGGAGCTCTACTCTGGAAACACCATATATTTT
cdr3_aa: CASRFYRELYSGNTIYF

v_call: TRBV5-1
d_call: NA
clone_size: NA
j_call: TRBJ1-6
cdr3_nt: TGCGCCAGCAGCGGTACGGGACTTTCGGGTTCACCCCTCCACTTT
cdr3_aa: CASSGTGLSGSPLHF

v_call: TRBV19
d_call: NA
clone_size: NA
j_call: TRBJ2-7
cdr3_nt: TGTGCCAGTAGTTGGGGCCCAAACTACGAGCAGTACTTC
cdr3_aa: CASSWGPNYEQYF